This entry lists 21 T cell receptor beta chains sequenced from one sample in a study of beta chain features in type 1 diabetes. Expressed TCRB transcripts were sequenced because the isolated RNA had all been reverse transcribed beforehand. Sequenced by immunoSEQ multiplex PCR; TCRdb stores in-frame clones only, minus some. Found here are 400,000 or so clones, roughly an eighth of them singletons; the top ten hold 0.008% to 0.011%. General observations from the study: Type 1 diabetes patients showed a moderate but significant shortening of TCRB CDR3s in all four CD4+ subsets.

Antigens for these TCRs are unknown. The material sequenced was naive CD4+ T cells from blood. Receptors originate from a woman between 18 and 30 years old with type 1 diabetes.

This clone has just a few counts. The J gene is TRBJ2-1, the V gene TRBV14; TRBD2 matches at 7 bases. This CDR3 has 16 residues. Germline V gene lookup returns CDR1 SGHDN and CDR2 FVKESK. The V segment lost 3 bases and the J segment 5 bases; nucleotides outside the gene matches: 10. CDR3 protein: CASSQPGAGRHNEQFF. CDR3 coding DNA: TGTGCCAGCAGCCAGCCGGGAGCGGGGAGACACAATGAGCAGTTCTTC.

The rearrangement uses TRBV4-3 and TRBJ1-2; TRBD1 might be the D (5 bases). The germline gives CDR1 LGHNA, CDR2 YSLEER. CDR3 size: 14 residues. V lost 0 bases, J lost 8 bases, and 13 bases lay in between. The CDR3 DNA reads as TGCGCCAGCAGCCAAGATAGGCAGGGAGGAGGCTACACCTTC. This sequence encodes CASSQDRQGGGYTF.

This clone was observed a few times. This sequence joins TRBV19 and TRBJ2-7, with TRBD1 matching 8 bases. This CDR3 has 14 amino acids. CDR1 and CDR2 (germline): LNHDA, SQIVND (reference sequence). V shed 4 bases, J shed 3 bases, and the junction held 5 bases outside the gene matches. DNA of the CDR3: TGTGCCAGTAGTAGGACAGGGACCATCTACGAGCAGTACTTC. Protein sequence: CASSRTGTIYEQYF.

The rearrangement links TRBV11-2 to TRBJ1-3; a weak D match, TRBD1 (5 bases). Looked up from germline, CDR1 is SGHAT and CDR2 is FQNNGV. The CDR3 runs to 13 residues. Trimming took 5 bases from V and 2 from J, leaving 7 bases between them. CDR3 sequence reads: CASSAGAGNTIYF. CDR3 DNA: TGTGCCAGCAGCGCGGGGGCTGGAAACACCATATATTTT.

The chain employs TRBV5-1 and TRBJ2-7, with D maybe TRBD2 (6 bases). Germline-derived CDR1 and CDR2 are SGHRS and YFSETQ. This CDR3 is 14 amino acids long. V was pared by 3 bases and J by 9 bases, with 19 bases between. CDR3 DNA sequence: TGCGCCAGCAGCTCCCCGGGACTCGAGAGCGGGCAGTACTTC. Amino acid sequence: CASSSPGLESGQYF.

This clone was detected a few times. The rearrangement uses TRBV9 and TRBJ2-3; 7 nucleotides match TRBD2. CDR1 is SGDLS, CDR2 YYNGEE, per germline. The CDR3 consists of 15 residues. V gave up 3 bases and J gave up 2 bases; unmatched junction bases: 6. The CDR3 coding sequence is TGTGCCAGCAGCGAGGGAGCGGGGCTCACAGATACGCAGTATTTT. Protein: CASSEGAGLTDTQYF. Using reference TRBV9 and TRBJ2-3 for the parts outside the CDR3, the full variable domain is DSGVTQTPKHLITATGQRVTLRCSPRSGDLSVYWYQQSLDQGLQFLIQYYNGEERAKGNILERFSAQQFPDLHSELNLSSLELGDSALYFCASSEGAGLTDTQYFGPGTRLTVL.

CDR3 coding DNA: TGTGCCAGCAGTAAAAGGGGGGGCACGCCTGAAGCTTTCTTT. Translating gives CASSKRGGTPEAFF. This chain connects TRBV6-5 to TRBJ1-1; D perhaps matches TRBD1 (6 bases). The CDR3 is made up of 14 amino acids. Trimming left V 5 bases short and J 6 bases short, with 16 bases between. CDR1 and CDR2 (germline): MNHEY, SVGAGI.

CDR3: CASSVGTGDLSNTEAFF. Here the CDR3 DNA reads TGTGCCAGCAGCGTAGGTACGGGGGACCTTTCGAACACTGAAGCTTTCTTT. V and J are TRBV9 and TRBJ1-1; a possible D gene is TRBD1 (5 bases). V was shortened by 0 bases and J by 1 base, with 16 bases between the two germline ends. The germline V gene encodes CDR1 SGDLS and CDR2 YYNGEE. The CDR3 length is 17 residues.

The table lists this clone with a count of one. The chain has TRBV21-1 and TRBJ1-2; no check of the table's D call, TRBD1, against the DNA was made. TRBV21-1 has pseudogene status. The CDR3 runs to 12 residues. The CDR3 region is CASLGGAYGYTF. CDR3 bases: TGTGCCAGCCTAGGGGGCGCATATGGCTACACCTTC.

The chain employs TRBV13 and TRBJ2-3; 7 positions agree with TRBD1. The CDR3 runs to 17 residues. Trimming at V came to 0 bases and at J to 0 bases, leaving 6 bases not matched to a gene. Per germline, CDR1 PRHDT and CDR2 FYEKMQ (reference sequence). The CDR3 sequence: CASSLGWDRASTDTQYF. In nucleotides, the CDR3 is TGTGCCAGCAGCTTAGGATGGGACAGAGCCAGCACAGATACGCAGTATTTT.

This clone was observed a handful of times. The junction does not match germline at one end; this may be a read error. The chain combines TRBV6-6 with TRBJ2-1; tentatively, D is TRBD1 (6 bases). Germline V CDR1 and CDR2: MNHNY, SVGAGI (reference sequence). The CDR3 is 13 residues long. CDR3 sequence: CAISESGVHEQFF. DNA for the CDR3: TGTGCCATCAGTGAGTCAGGGGTCCATGAGCAGTTCTTC.

This clone showed up just a few times. J is TRBJ2-1 and V is TRBV11-2, with 8 positions matching TRBD1. The CDR3 has 15 amino acids. V dropped 5 bases and J dropped 0; count of bases not matched to a gene: 3. Germline V lookup: CDR1 SGHAT, CDR2 FQNNGV. In DNA, the CDR3 is TGTGCCAGCAGCCCCGGGACAGGCTCCTACAATGAGCAGTTCTTC. It codes for CASSPGTGSYNEQFF.

V and J are TRBV2 and TRBJ1-2, with TRBD1 identical over 8 bases. The CDR3 contains 15 residues. Germline V gene data show CDR1 as SNHLY and CDR2 as FYNNEI. Unmatched junction bases numbered 5, after V lost 5 bases and J lost 0 bases. The CDR3 DNA follows: TGTGCCAGCAGTAGGGGACAGGTAGCTAACTATGGCTACACCTTC. Translated, it gives CASSRGQVANYGYTF.

This clone showed up just a few times. This chain connects TRBV2 to TRBJ2-5; 7 bases fit TRBD1. The CDR3 runs 13 residues. Germline CDR1 and CDR2: SNHLY and FYNNEI. Trimming cost V 6 bases and J 1 base; bases outside gene matches: 2. CDR3 residues: CASRRQGQETQYF. DNA of the CDR3: TGTGCCAGCAGGCGACAGGGCCAAGAGACCCAGTACTTC.

V usage is TRBV28 and J usage is TRBJ1-1; TRBD1 agrees at 9 bases. With V trimmed by 5 bases and J by 4 bases, 8 bases remained unmatched. Germline loops: CDR1 MDHEN, CDR2 SYDVKM. The CDR3 runs 15 residues. As DNA, the CDR3 is TGTGCCAGCAGTCTCTGGGACAGGGTGGTCACTGAAGCTTTCTTT. It is translated as CASSLWDRVVTEAFF. Using reference TRBV28 and TRBJ1-1 for the parts outside the CDR3, the full variable domain is DVKVTQSSRYLVKRTGEKVFLECVQDMDHENMFWYRQDPGLGLRLIYFSYDVKMKEKGDIPEGYSVSREKKERFSLILESASTNQTSMYLCASSLWDRVVTEAFFGQGTRLTVV.

V and J are TRBV9 and TRBJ2-7; tentative D call: TRBD2 (6 bases). This CDR3 region has 16 residues. V was cut by 0 bases and J by 4 bases, with 17 bases left in between. Germline CDR1 is SGDLS and CDR2 is YYNGEE. The CDR3 DNA reads TGTGCCAGCAGCGTAGCTACAGTTGCGGGGCCTTACGAGCAGTACTTC. Its translation is CASSVATVAGPYEQYF.

The chain carries TRBV6-6 and TRBJ1-2; D is possibly TRBD1 (5 bases). V gave up 8 bases and J gave up 4 bases, with 11 bases separating them. This CDR3 has 12 residues. Looked up from germline, CDR1 is MNHNY and CDR2 is SVGAGI (reference sequence). The CDR3 coding sequence is TGTGCCAGCGGGACGGGACTCTATGGCTACACCTTC. This translates into CASGTGLYGYTF.

This clone showed up just a few times. The CDR3 nucleotides are TGTGCCAGCAGCCCTCCCTCAGGGGTGCACTATGGCTACACCTTC. Residues: CASSPPSGVHYGYTF. V usage is TRBV11-2 and J usage is TRBJ1-2, with a tentative D call TRBD1 (6 bases). From germline, CDR1 is SGHAT and CDR2 FQNNGV. The CDR3 covers 15 residues. The V and J ends lost 5 bases and 3 bases respectively, with 16 bases between them.

This clone was seen a few times. The chain joins TRBV29-1 to TRBJ2-4; D may be TRBD1 (5 bases). Germline CDR1 reads SQVTM; CDR2 reads ANQGSEA. The CDR3 contains 14 residues. The V gene lost 7 bases and the J gene lost 3 bases, with 16 bases spanning the gap. This chain's CDR3 is CSARLLRGKNIQYF. The CDR3 DNA is TGCAGCGCCCGGCTGCTAAGGGGCAAAAACATTCAGTACTTC.

This clone has a handful of counts. This chain connects TRBV2 to TRBJ2-7; the match to TRBD2 covers 12 bases. Germline CDR1 is SNHLY and CDR2 is FYNNEI. With 6 bases clipped from V and 7 bases from J, the junction kept 7 bases outside the gene matches. CDR3 length: 14 amino acids. The CDR3, as DNA: TGTGCCAGCAGGCTAGCGGGGGGGCCGAGAGAGCAGTACTTC. It translates to CASRLAGGPREQYF.

In this sample, this clone turned up once. The rearrangement links TRBV28 to TRBJ2-5; 7 nucleotides agree with TRBD2. This CDR3 comprises 17 residues. Trimming at V came to 2 bases and at J to 4 bases, leaving 13 bases not matched to a gene. The V gene's germline CDR1 is MDHEN and CDR2 SYDVKM. CDR3 in amino acids: CASSLSPRTRKRETQYF. CDR3 bases: TGTGCCAGCAGTTTAAGCCCTAGGACTAGAAAACGAGAGACCCAGTACTTC.